The text below deals with one TCR beta chain. The data are from a study of OX40 agonist ivuxolimab in advanced cancers. Assay: immunoSEQ multiplex PCR; the TCRdb copy retains only in-frame clones and omits some. The sample comprises over 30,000 clones, roughly 80% of which are singletons, and 2% to 3% rests with the top ten. V lost 6 bases and J 6 bases, leaving 20 bases between the germline ends. Germline CDR1 and CDR2: KGHSH and LQKENI. CDR3 length: 15 amino acids. The TCR was taken from an adult with an advanced solid tumor such as melanoma, head and neck, liver or kidney cancer. The chain couples TRBV18 to TRBJ1-2; D is perhaps TRBD1 (5 bases). Sequenced here: CD4+ or CD8+ T cells sorted from blood, sampled in a trial of the OX40 agonist ivuxolimab. CDR3 residues: CASSLGSRDSNGYTF. The DNA of the CDR3 is TGTGCCAGCTCCCTGGGGAGCAGGGATTCTAATGGCTACACCTTC.